This entry concerns a single T cell receptor (beta chain). The antigen is undetermined. Profiled with immunoSEQ multiplex PCR; TCRdb holds only in-frame clones, not every one. Among over 45,000 clones listed, roughly 90% were seen once. The data were obtained in a study of OX40 agonist ivuxolimab in advanced cancers. Regarding the study as a whole: Relatively little clonal expansion, among the lowest observed, appeared in partial responders at 0.1-3.0 mg/kg.

The TCR was taken from an adult with an advanced solid tumor such as melanoma, head and neck, liver or kidney cancer. This sample comprised CD4+ or CD8+ T cells sorted from blood, obtained in a trial of the OX40 agonist ivuxolimab.

The CDR3 protein is CASSLASGSSYEQYF. The DNA for the CDR3 is TGTGCCAGCAGCTTAGCATCAGGGAGCTCCTACGAGCAGTACTTC. The V gene is TRBV7-7, the J gene TRBJ2-7; D tentatively reads TRBD1 or TRBD2 (5 bases each). This CDR3 is built from 15 residues. Germline V gene sequence: CDR1 SSHAT, CDR2 FNYEAQ (reference sequence). The V and J ends lost 0 bases and 0 bases respectively, with 9 bases between them.